This T cell receptor beta chain was sequenced during a study of shared clonotypes between healthy human individuals. General study results and limits: Clonotype sharing among donors likely depends on sequencing depth.

Trimming stripped 7 bases from V and 0 bases from J, with 12 bases between. Per germline, CDR1 MDHEN and CDR2 SYDVKM. CDR3 length: 14 amino acids. As to this clone: The antigen is not known.

Deep level was the assay's run setting. Per the original data handling: ImmunoSEQ sequences covered only the junction and lacked quality scores; filtering therefore differed. Profiling relied on immunoSEQ multiplex PCR, and the TCRdb table lists in-frame clones only, not all of them. For V, J and clone size, that table is used; D and trimming come from the DNA. The data show hundreds of thousands of clones, roughly three quarters seen once. The V gene is TRBV28, the J gene TRBJ1-1; maybe TRBD1 (6 bases). The source material was PBMCs. The clonotype was recovered from a woman aged 35 to 49 in good health. Some clones in this sample may be carry-over from other donors' samples. The CDR3 here is CASIQGGMNTEAFF. In DNA, the CDR3 is TGTGCCAGCATACAGGGAGGCATGAACACTGAAGCTTTCTTT.